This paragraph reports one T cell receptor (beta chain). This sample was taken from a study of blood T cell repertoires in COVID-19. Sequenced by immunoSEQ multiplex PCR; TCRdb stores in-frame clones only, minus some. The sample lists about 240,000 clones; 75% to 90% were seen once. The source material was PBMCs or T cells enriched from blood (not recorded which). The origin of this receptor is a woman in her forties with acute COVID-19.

In DNA form, the CDR3 reads TGTGCCAGCAGGGCTAGCGGGTCCTACGAGCAGTACTTC. Protein sequence: CASRASGSYEQYF. The chain recombines TRBV6-5 with TRBJ2-7; TRBD2 matches at 8 bases. The CDR3 contains 13 residues. The germline gives CDR1 MNHEY, CDR2 SVGAGI. V lost 6 bases to trimming and J lost 1 base; unmatched junction nucleotides: 2.